This T cell receptor (beta chain) was documented in a study of shared clonotypes between healthy human individuals (dated by TCRdb to between 2020 and 2021). As for the study more broadly: The cohort included three men and a couple of women between 18 and 49 years of age. To estimate repertoire size and how much clonotype sharing occurs between individuals, the study deeply sequenced the blood TCR repertoires of several healthy adults. Different laboratories and diverse techniques were used to prepare libraries and sequence TCR repertoires, to increase sequencing depth and limit assay-specific biases. Between about 0.85 and 10 billion PBMCs per donor were obtained by leukapheresis.

Study-wide findings and limitations: Pairwise subsampling indicated that sequencing depth was expected to affect the degree of clonotype sharing among donors. The genetic and exposure-history diversity represented was limited by the small number of donors. Only blood was sampled, and tissue TCR repertoires likely differ from those in blood.

V loses 2 bases of germline sequence and J loses 2 bases, and the interval between the two ends is 12 bases. The CDR3 has 15 amino acids, counting the end cysteine and phenylalanine. Only the CDR3 DNA stays, 45 bases, in frame from base 1. Per the germline V gene, SGHTA is the CDR1 and FQGNSA is the CDR2. Concerning this clone itself: Its antigen target is currently unknown. No clone much larger than this one lies a single base away; base qualities are absent.

Using the deep immunoSEQ assay, TCR CDR3 regions were amplified from genomic DNA by multiplex PCR. Extracted genomic DNA from each cell subset was distributed evenly across all wells of several immunoSEQ 96-well plates, and each plate was treated as a replicate. For unsorted PBMC, each replicate PCR was loaded with approximately 330 ng genomic DNA, equivalent to 25,000 to 35,000 T cell genomes. Ten immunoSEQ deep assay plates were used to sequence the unsorted PBMC genomic DNA. Purified libraries were quantified with a Qubit 3.0 fluorometer, sized on a Bioanalyzer 2100, and re-quantified with the KAPA Library Quantification kit. A separate single-read 150-cycle Illumina NextSeq 550 flow cell was used to sequence each immunoSEQ 96-well plate. Regarding the original processing steps: Because only junctional sequences without quality scores were contained in the immunoSEQ output, filtering matching that applied to full-length reads could not be performed. Sequences were annotated with PyIR, a Python wrapper for IgBLAST v1.9, and V/J genes and CDR3 were assigned using IMGT germline references. Reads were removed for weak V/J assignments (E-value above 1e-6), missing CDR3, stop codons, out-of-frame junctions, or ambiguous translated residues. V3J clonotypes were defined as sequences sharing an identical inferred V gene, J gene, and CDR3 amino acid sequence. The percentage overlap between two repertoires was calculated by dividing the number of shared unique clonotypes by the size of the smaller repertoire. Repertoire richness was assessed with RTK rarefaction, the Chao1 estimator, and Recon v2.1 estimates of unobserved clonotypes. TCRdb carries this immuneACCESS record with in-frame sequences only. Its versions omit some clonotypes, under half of them owing to an unresolved V gene in the studies checked, with the rest unexplained. V and J calls and clone size follow that table, whereas D and trimming were derived from the DNA. In all, the sample holds hundreds of thousands of clones, and more than 70% of those were seen once. Around 12% of the sample rests with the top ten.

Donors were healthy HIV-negative adults with no recently reported acute infections or vaccinations. Every donor was a Caucasian adult living in Nashville, Tennessee, USA. For unsorted samples, 100 million or so PBMCs were counted, and genomic DNA was extracted using the QIAamp DNA Blood Mini kit. Blood was obtained by leukapheresis, after which PBMCs were separated by Ficoll-Histopaque density gradient centrifugation and cryopreserved in liquid nitrogen vapor phase. The chain was built from TRBV7-2 and TRBJ1-2; TRBD1 could be the D gene, as 6 bases match. The sample taken for sequencing was PBMCs. The receptor was isolated from a woman aged 40 to 50 in good health. Some clones in this sample may be carry-over from other donors' samples. The encoded CDR3 is CASSLRGGANYGYTF. The nucleotide sequence reads as follows: TGTGCCAGCAGCTTAAGGGGGGGAGCGAACTATGGCTACACCTTC.